The rows below give T cell receptor beta chains drawn from one sample of a study of blood T cell repertoires in COVID-19. Sequencing was performed with immunoSEQ multiplex PCR; in TCRdb, only in-frame clones are kept and a portion is missing. The sample lists about 220,000 clones, 80% to 90% seen once, with 4% to 6% in the top ten. Source material: peripheral blood. These receptors originate from an older woman who had recovered from COVID-19. CDR3s include the opening cysteine and the closing phenylalanine or tryptophan. A D gene is named only where the DNA matches it firmly. Size tells how often a clone was seen (once, few, many) or the class of an expanded clone, and some rows leave it out.

CDR3aa	CDR3nt	d_gene	v_gene	j_gene	abundance
CASSESLAGGSTQYF	TGTGCCAGCAGCGAAAGTCTAGCGGGGGGGTCTACGCAGTATTTT	TRBD2	TRBV6-6	TRBJ2-3	once
CSASSDRQETQYF	TGCAGCGCTTCCTCGGACAGGCAAGAGACCCAGTACTTC	TRBD1	TRBV29-1	TRBJ2-5	-
CATSDSTSTDTQYF	TGTGCCACCAGCGACAGTACGAGCACAGATACGCAGTATTTT	-	TRBV24-1	TRBJ2-3	-
CASSVTSGGYNEQFF	TGTGCCAGCAGCGTGACTAGCGGGGGCTACAATGAGCAGTTCTTC	TRBD2	TRBV9	TRBJ2-1	-
CASSVDGRVPTNEKLFF	TGTGCCAGCAGCGTAGACGGGAGGGTCCCAACTAATGAAAAACTGTTTTTT	-	TRBV9	TRBJ1-4	once
CATTEGGGALDTQYF	TGTGCCACCACAGAAGGCGGGGGGGCGTTAGATACGCAGTATTTT	TRBD2	TRBV19	TRBJ2-3	-
CASSLGGPRSEQYF	TGTGCCAGCAGCTTAGGCGGGCCGAGGAGCGAGCAGTACTTC	-	TRBV7-2	TRBJ2-7	few
CSASGKETQYF	TGCAGTGCTAGCGGGAAAGAGACCCAGTACTTC	-	TRBV20-1	TRBJ2-5	few
CASSRRGTGELFF	TGCGCCAGCAGTAGAAGGGGGACCGGGGAGCTGTTTTTT	-	TRBV4-1	TRBJ2-2	-
CASSLEGAHGYTF	TGTGCCAGCAGCTTGGAGGGGGCGCACGGCTACACCTTC	TRBD1	TRBV7-9	TRBJ1-2	-
CASKRTDSYEQYF	TGTGCCAGCAAAAGGACAGACTCCTACGAGCAGTACTTC	-	TRBV7-9	TRBJ2-7	-